The clone carrying this T cell receptor beta chain was observed at least ten times. Its cognate antigen is unknown. An end of the junction differs from the germline gene, which may be a read error. The data were obtained in a study of response to subunit inactivated influenza vaccine. Study conclusions and caveats: Authors suggested seasonal influenza vaccinations each recruit few new T cells.

The CDR3 is made up of 13 amino acids. TCRdb re-analysed the RT-PCR reads in MiXCR, keeping a single row per CDR3 protein. The table shows hundreds of thousands of distinct CDR3 sequences, with 15% to 18% occurring only once. The sequenced sample was PBMCs from blood, obtained about 11 days after vaccination. This receptor was taken from a man between 45 and 60 years old who received an inactivated influenza vaccine. The V call is TRBV12-3 or TRBV12-4, the J call TRBJ2-1; TRBD1 matches at 8 bases. DNA of the CDR3: TGTGCCAGCAGTCCGACGACAGGGGTTGAGGAGTTCTTC. Its protein is CASSPTTGVEEFF.